This T cell receptor (beta chain) is drawn from a study of T cell clonality in common variable immunodeficiency. Study results and limitations: Common variable immunodeficiency TCR beta sequences reportedly had fewer deletions and N-nucleotide insertions. TCRbeta clonality was increased in CVID versus healthy controls.

Diagnosis required reduced IgG, IgA and/or IgM with specific antibody deficiency. Both groups were predominantly of Caucasian heritage. This clone was seen only a few times. The target antigen is unknown. The CDR3 goes on 3 residues after the read ends, and that part is filled in from the germline J gene. Germline trimming cut 4 bases from V and 3 bases from J; bases unmatched to any gene: 5. Germline V CDR1 and CDR2: KGHSH, LQKENI. This CDR3 has 15 amino acids. Equal genomic DNA amounts from CVID and control samples were sequenced. Clones were sequenced by immunoSEQ multiplex PCR, and TCRdb holds only the in-frame ones, with some missing. The sample was found to contain 25,000 to 30,000 clones, and every one recurs.

Sequenced: peripheral blood mononuclear cells. The sequence was obtained from a human donor with common variable immunodeficiency. The chain has TRBV18 and TRBJ2-3; 9 bases align to TRBD1. CDR3 bases read: TGTGCCAGCTCACGGACAGGGGCTGGGACAGATACG. It codes for CASSRTGAGTDT. The complete CDR3 reads CASSRTGAGTDTQYF.